This TCR beta chain was retrieved from a study of Ad26.COV2.S vaccination and SARS-CoV-2 variants. Described treatment: over 15 received Ad26.COV2.S at low or high dose, single or two shots; about 5 received placebo; per-sample allocation not given. Sampling was done on day 63 after the first vaccine or placebo injection. TCRdb's copy holds only in-frame clones and misses some; the assay was immunoSEQ multiplex PCR. The table lists about 350,000 clones, about 85% of them singletons. This sample comprised peripheral blood, obtained in a trial of Ad26.COV2.S vaccine versus placebo. This sequence was found in a person aged 18-65 years who received the Ad26.COV2.S COVID-19 vaccine or a placebo.

Here the CDR3 reads CASSQETSGGAGEQFF. CDR3 in DNA: TGCGCCAGCAGCCAAGAGACTAGCGGGGGGGCCGGTGAGCAGTTCTTC. The V gene is TRBV4-1, the J gene TRBJ2-1; 14 nucleotides line up with TRBD2. Trimming took 0 bases from V and 9 from J; bases not matched to a gene: 4. The length of the CDR3 is 16 residues. The germline V gene has CDR1 MGHRA and CDR2 YSYEKL.